This note documents a single T cell receptor beta chain sequence. Antigen: not known. The entry originates in a study of PD-1 blockade in classical Hodgkin lymphoma. Broader study findings: As was reported, newly diagnosed patients showed lower baseline TCR diversity than healthy donors did. Later analyses included only patients treated at least 1 year post-ASCT.

The CDR3 contains 12 residues. V was cut by 0 bases and J by 4 bases, with 3 bases left in between. Germline-derived CDR1 and CDR2 are MNHEY and SVGAGI. Only in-frame clones appear in the TCRdb table, and some are missing; sequencing was by immunoSEQ multiplex PCR. Of tens of thousands of clones in the sample, 65% to 70% were seen once. Time point here: cycle 4 day 1 (C4D1), after about 6 weeks of nivolumab. Exposure to brentuximab vedotin varied, and each patient had relapsed following autologous stem cell transplantation. The rearrangement links TRBV6-5 to TRBJ1-1; D gene uncertain. The sample was peripheral blood mononuclear cells (PBMCs), taken before the fourth cycle of nivolumab. This TCR derives from a human donor with classical Hodgkin lymphoma. Here the CDR3 reads CASSYSPTEAFF. CDR3 in DNA: TGTGCCAGCAGTTACTCTCCCACTGAAGCTTTCTTT.